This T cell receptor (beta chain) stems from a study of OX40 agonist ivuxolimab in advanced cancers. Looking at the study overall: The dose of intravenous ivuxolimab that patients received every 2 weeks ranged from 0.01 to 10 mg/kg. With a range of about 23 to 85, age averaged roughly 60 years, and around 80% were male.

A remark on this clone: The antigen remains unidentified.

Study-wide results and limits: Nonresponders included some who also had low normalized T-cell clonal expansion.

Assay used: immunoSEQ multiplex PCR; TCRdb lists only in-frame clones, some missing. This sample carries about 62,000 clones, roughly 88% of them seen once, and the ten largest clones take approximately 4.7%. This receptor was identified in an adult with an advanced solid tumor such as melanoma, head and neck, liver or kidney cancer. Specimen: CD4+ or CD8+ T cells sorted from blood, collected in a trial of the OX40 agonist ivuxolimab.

The CDR3 spells CASSLWGSNQPQHF. For the CDR3, the DNA is TGTGCCAGCAGCTTATGGGGGAGCAATCAGCCCCAGCATTTT. The rearrangement links TRBV11-2 to TRBJ1-5; D possibly corresponds to TRBD1 (5 bases). Germline CDR1 reads SGHAT; CDR2 reads FQNNGV. CDR3 length equals 14 residues. The germline V and J ends were trimmed by 2 bases and 1 base, with 6 bases remaining between them.